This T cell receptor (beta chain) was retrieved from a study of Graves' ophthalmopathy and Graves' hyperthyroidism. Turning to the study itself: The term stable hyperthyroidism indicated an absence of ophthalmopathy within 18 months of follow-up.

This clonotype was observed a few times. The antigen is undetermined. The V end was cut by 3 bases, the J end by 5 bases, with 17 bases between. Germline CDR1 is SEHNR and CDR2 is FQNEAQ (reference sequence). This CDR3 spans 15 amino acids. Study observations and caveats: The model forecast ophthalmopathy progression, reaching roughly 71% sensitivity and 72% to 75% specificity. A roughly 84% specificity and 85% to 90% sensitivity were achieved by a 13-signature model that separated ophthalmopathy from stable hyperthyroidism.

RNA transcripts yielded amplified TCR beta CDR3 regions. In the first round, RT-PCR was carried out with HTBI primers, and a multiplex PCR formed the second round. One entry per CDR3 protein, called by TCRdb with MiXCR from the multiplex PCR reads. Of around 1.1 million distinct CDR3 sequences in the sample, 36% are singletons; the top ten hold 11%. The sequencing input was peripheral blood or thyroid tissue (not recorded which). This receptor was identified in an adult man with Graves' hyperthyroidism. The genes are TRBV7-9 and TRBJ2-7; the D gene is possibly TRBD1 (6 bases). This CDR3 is CASSFLGQGHHEQYF. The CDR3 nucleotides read TGTGCCAGCAGCTTTCTTGGGCAGGGACACCACGAGCAGTACTTC.